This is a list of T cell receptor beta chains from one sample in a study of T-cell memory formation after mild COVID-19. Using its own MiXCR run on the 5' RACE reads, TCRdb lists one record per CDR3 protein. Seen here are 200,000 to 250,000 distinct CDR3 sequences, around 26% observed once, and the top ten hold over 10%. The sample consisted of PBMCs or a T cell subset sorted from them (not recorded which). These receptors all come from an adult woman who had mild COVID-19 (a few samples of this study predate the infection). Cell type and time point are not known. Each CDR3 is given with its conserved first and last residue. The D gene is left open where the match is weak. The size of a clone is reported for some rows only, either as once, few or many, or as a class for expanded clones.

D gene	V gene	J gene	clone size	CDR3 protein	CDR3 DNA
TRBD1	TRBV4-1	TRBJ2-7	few	CASSQDRKGGGYEQYF	TGCGCCAGCAGCCAAGATAGAAAAGGGGGCGGCTACGAGCAGTACTTC
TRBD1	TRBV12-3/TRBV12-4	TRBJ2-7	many	CASSWTGGEQYF	TGTGCCAGCAGTTGGACAGGGGGGGAGCAGTACTTC
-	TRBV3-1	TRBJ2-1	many	CASSFKTGRAGEQFF	TGTGCCAGCAGCTTTAAAACGGGGAGAGCTGGTGAGCAGTTCTTC
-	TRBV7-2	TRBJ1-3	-	CASSLYDSGNTIYF	TGTGCCAGCAGCTTGTATGACTCTGGAAACACCATATATTTT
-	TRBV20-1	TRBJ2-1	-	CSAKPRSSGTYNEQFF	TGCAGTGCTAAACCGCGGTCGAGCGGAACCTACAATGAGCAGTTCTTC
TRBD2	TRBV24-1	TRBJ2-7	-	CATSDGTIRQYF	TGTGCCACCAGTGATGGGACTATTCGGCAGTACTTC
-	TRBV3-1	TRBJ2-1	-	CASSLRASSNEQFF	TGTGCCAGCAGCCTCCGGGCGTCGTCCAATGAGCAGTTCTTC
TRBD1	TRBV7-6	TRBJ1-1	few	CASSLPGGEAEAFF	TGTGCCAGCAGCTTACCAGGGGGAGAAGCTGAAGCTTTCTTT
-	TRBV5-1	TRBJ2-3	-	CASSLWRTTDTQYF	TGCGCCAGCAGCTTATGGCGGACCACAGATACGCAGTATTTT
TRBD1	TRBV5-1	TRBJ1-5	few	CASTPSGGAGQPQHF	TGCGCCAGCACCCCCTCAGGGGGCGCAGGGCAGCCCCAGCATTTT
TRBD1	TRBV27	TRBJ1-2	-	CASSLSQRQGMSYGYTF	TGTGCCAGCAGTTTATCTCAACGACAGGGGATGAGTTATGGCTACACCTTC
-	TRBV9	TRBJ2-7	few	CASSPRTAFYEQYF	TGTGCCAGCAGCCCTAGGACAGCCTTCTACGAGCAGTACTTC
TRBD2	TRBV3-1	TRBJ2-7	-	CACRPGGEFYEQYF	TGTGCCTGCCGACCTGGGGGGGAATTCTACGAGCAGTACTTC
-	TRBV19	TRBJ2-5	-	CASSRRGIQTQYF	TGTGCCAGTAGTCGAAGGGGCATTCAGACCCAGTACTTC
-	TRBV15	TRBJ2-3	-	CATSPKGTDTQYF	TGTGCCACCAGTCCGAAGGGTACAGATACGCAGTATTTT
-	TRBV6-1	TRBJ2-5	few	CASRMQGQETQYF	TGTGCCAGCAGGATGCAGGGCCAAGAGACCCAGTACTTC
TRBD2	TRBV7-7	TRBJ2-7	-	CASSLGAGGLNEQYF	TGTGCTAGCAGCTTAGGTGCGGGAGGGCTTAACGAGCAGTACTTC
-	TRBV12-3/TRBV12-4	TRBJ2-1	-	CASSRSNEQFF	TGTGCCAGCAGTAGGAGCAATGAGCAGTTCTTC
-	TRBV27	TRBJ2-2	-	CASKGSGELFF	TGTGCCAGCAAGGGGTCCGGGGAGCTGTTTTTT
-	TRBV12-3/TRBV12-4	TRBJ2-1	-	CASSFLVFNEQFF	TGTGCCAGCAGCTTCCTAGTGTTCAATGAGCAGTTCTTC
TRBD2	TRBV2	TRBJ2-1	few	CASTDPGLAGRNEQFF	TGTGCCAGCACCGACCCGGGACTAGCGGGGAGGAATGAGCAGTTCTTC
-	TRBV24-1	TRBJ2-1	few	CATSRGIYNEQFF	TGTGCCACCAGTCGCGGGATTTACAATGAGCAGTTCTTC
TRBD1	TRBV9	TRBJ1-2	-	CASGTGAASGYTF	TGTGCCAGCGGAACAGGGGCGGCGAGTGGCTACACCTTC
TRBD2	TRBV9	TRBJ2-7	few	CASSVGLAGGTEQYF	TGTGCCAGCAGCGTGGGACTAGCGGGAGGGACCGAGCAGTACTTC
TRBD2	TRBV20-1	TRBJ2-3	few	CSARDAGGPDTQYF	TGCAGTGCTAGAGATGCGGGGGGGCCAGATACGCAGTATTTT
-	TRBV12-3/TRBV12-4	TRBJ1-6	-	CASSLTSQAGPHYNSPLHF	TGTGCCAGCAGTTTAACTAGCCAAGCAGGGCCCCATTATAATTCACCCCTCCACTTT
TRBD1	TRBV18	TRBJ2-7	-	CASSGQGGDEQYF	TGTGCCAGCTCTGGACAGGGAGGAGACGAGCAGTACTTC
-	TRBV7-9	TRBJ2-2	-	CASSFRGQVNTGELFF	TGTGCCAGCAGCTTTCGGGGGCAAGTGAACACCGGGGAGCTGTTTTTT
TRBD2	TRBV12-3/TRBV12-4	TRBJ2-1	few	CASSLAGGFGEQFF	TGTGCCAGCAGTTTAGCGGGGGGGTTTGGGGAGCAGTTCTTC
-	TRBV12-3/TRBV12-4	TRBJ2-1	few	CASSWTLTKTYNEQFF	TGTGCCAGCAGTTGGACTCTTACTAAGACCTACAATGAGCAGTTCTTC
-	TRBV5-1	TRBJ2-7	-	CASSLDTGRPYEQYF	TGCGCCAGCAGCTTGGATACGGGCCGACCCTACGAGCAGTACTTC
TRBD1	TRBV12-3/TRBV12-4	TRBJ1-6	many	CASSPGQGDLLGSPLHF	TGTGCCAGCAGCCCGGGACAGGGGGACCTATTGGGTTCACCCCTCCACTTT
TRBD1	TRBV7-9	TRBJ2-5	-	CASSLGTGFAIGQETQYF	TGTGCCAGCAGCTTGGGGACAGGTTTCGCGATCGGCCAAGAGACCCAGTACTTC
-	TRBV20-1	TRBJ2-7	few	CSASGIGGISYEQYF	TGCAGTGCCAGTGGGATAGGAGGCATCTCCTACGAGCAGTACTTC
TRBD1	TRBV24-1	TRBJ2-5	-	CATSDLGGTGETQYF	TGTGCCACCAGTGATTTGGGGGGGACAGGAGAGACCCAGTACTTC
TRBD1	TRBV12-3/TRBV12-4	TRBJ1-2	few	CASSAGDGQGVRGYTF	TGTGCCAGCAGTGCGGGCGACGGACAGGGGGTTCGTGGCTACACCTTC
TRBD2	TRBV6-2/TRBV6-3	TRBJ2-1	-	CASSYLGLAGAGLF	TGTGCCAGCAGTTACTTGGGACTAGCGGGAGCTGGGCTCTTC
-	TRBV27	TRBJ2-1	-	CASSLYSRVRGPYNEQFF	TGTGCCAGCAGTTTATATTCCCGGGTGAGAGGGCCCTACAATGAGCAGTTCTTC
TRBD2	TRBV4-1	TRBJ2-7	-	CASSLQLAGGFEQYF	TGCGCCAGCAGCCTACAACTTGCGGGAGGGTTCGAGCAGTACTTC
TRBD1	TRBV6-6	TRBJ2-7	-	CASSTGTGPTGPNF	TGTGCCAGCAGTACCGGGACAGGACCCACAGGGCCGAACTTC
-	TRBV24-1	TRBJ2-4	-	CATSDLWGGAAKNIQYF	TGTGCCACCAGTGATTTATGGGGGGGGGCAGCCAAAAACATTCAGTACTTC
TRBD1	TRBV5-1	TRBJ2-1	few	CASSLDTGGHNEQFF	TGCGCCAGCAGCTTGGATACAGGGGGCCACAATGAGCAGTTCTTC
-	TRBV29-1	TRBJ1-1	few	CSVDRAFSISEAFF	TGCAGCGTTGACCGTGCGTTTAGTATCTCTGAAGCTTTCTTT
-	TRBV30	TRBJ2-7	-	CAWKGGGSSYEQYF	TGTGCCTGGAAGGGGGGAGGGAGCTCCTACGAGCAGTACTTC
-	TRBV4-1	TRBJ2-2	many	CASSQVGWGELFF	TGCGCCAGCAGCCAAGTAGGATGGGGGGAGCTGTTTTTT
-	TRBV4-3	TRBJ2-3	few	CASSQGGGRGVGDTQYF	TGCGCCAGCAGCCAAGGAGGCGGCCGAGGGGTGGGAGATACGCAGTATTTT
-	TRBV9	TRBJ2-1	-	CASSAGTRIYNEQFF	TGTGCCAGCAGCGCCGGGACTCGGATATACAATGAGCAGTTCTTC
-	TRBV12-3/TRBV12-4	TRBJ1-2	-	CASSQDPMYGYTF	TGTGCCAGCAGCCAGGACCCCATGTATGGCTACACCTTC
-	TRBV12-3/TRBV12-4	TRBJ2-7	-	CASRGGQPYEQYF	TGTGCCAGCAGGGGGGGACAGCCCTACGAGCAGTACTTC
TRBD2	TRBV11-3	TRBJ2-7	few	CASSSGLAGEQYF	TGTGCCAGCAGCTCGGGACTAGCGGGCGAGCAGTACTTC
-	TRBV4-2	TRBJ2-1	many	CASSHWGNEQFF	TGTGCCAGCAGCCACTGGGGGAATGAGCAGTTCTTC
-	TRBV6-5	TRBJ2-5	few	CASRRDSAQETQYF	TGTGCCAGCAGGCGGGACAGCGCGCAAGAGACCCAGTACTTC
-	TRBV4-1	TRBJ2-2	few	CASSQDGTPDTGELFF	TGCGCCAGCAGCCAAGATGGGACTCCGGACACCGGGGAGCTGTTTTTT
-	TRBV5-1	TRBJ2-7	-	CAADSHEQYF	TGCGCCGCTGACAGCCACGAGCAGTACTTC
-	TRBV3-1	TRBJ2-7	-	CASSQSIYEQYF	TGTGCCAGCAGCCAATCGATTTACGAGCAGTACTTC